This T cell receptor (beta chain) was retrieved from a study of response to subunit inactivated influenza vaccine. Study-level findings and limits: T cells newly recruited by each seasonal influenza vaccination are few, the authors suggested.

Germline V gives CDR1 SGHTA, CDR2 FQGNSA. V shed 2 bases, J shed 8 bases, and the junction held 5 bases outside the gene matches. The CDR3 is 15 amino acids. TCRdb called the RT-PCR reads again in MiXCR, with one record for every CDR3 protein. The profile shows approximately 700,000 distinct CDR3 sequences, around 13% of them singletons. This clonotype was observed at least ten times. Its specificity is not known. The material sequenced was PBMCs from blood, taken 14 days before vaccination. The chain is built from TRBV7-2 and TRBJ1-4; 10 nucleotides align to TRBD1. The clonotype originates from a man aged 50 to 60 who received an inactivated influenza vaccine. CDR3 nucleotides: TGTGCCAGCAGCTTAACGACAGGGGGCGCGGAAAAACTGTTTTTT. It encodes CASSLTTGGAEKLFF.